Listed here are 24 T cell receptor beta chains from one sample, sequenced in a study of immune heterogeneity within non-small cell lung tumors. The authors used roughly 600 ng of bulk tumor genomic DNA per sample as template. Each primary tumor yielded several biopsies, collected far apart from one another at surgery. Curative surgery was performed on patients who had untreated, newly diagnosed non-small cell lung cancer. Multiplex PCR relied on 32 V and 13 J primers to amplify TCR beta CDR3. From the multiplex PCR reads, TCRdb called clonotypes with MiXCR, one entry per CDR3 protein. The data show over 12,000 distinct CDR3 sequences, about 30% seen once. Sequencing was carried out using lung tumor tissue. Receptors were obtained from a man aged 35-49 years with non-small cell lung cancer.

Worth noting for this clonotype: It may be a read error: a sequence one base away is much more abundant. The chain uses TRBV11-3 and TRBJ2-7; D is ambiguous. CDR1 and CDR2 (germline): SGHNT, YENEEA. There are 14 residues in the CDR3. V lost 7 bases to trimming and J lost 4 bases, with 17 bases between them. The CDR3 reads CASTLGELSYEQYF. CDR3 coding DNA: TGTGCCAGCACCTTGGGCGAGCTATCTTACGAGCAGTACTTC.

This clonotype has more than one count but fewer than ten. The chain is built from TRBV7-8 and TRBJ2-5; 10 nucleotides line up with TRBD1. This CDR3 has 16 residues. The V segment lost 5 bases and the J segment 4 bases; nucleotides outside the gene matches: 10. The germline V gene has CDR1 SGHVS and CDR2 FQNEAQ. CDR3 sequence reads: CASSTWTGGVVETQYF. CDR3 DNA: TGTGCCAGCAGCACCTGGACAGGGGGGGTCGTAGAGACCCAGTACTTC.

This clonotype was seen just once. This likely comes from a read error, as the CDR3 has no conserved phenylalanine or tryptophan at its end. This sequence joins TRBV12-3 or TRBV12-4 and TRBJ1-2, with unresolved D. Trimming left V 5 bases short and J 3 bases short, with 16 bases between. The CDR3 contains 15 residues. The CDR3 is CASSLGEGSYYGYTL. DNA for the CDR3: TGTGCCAGCAGTCTTGGAGAGGGCTCTTACTATGGCTACACCTTA.

This clonotype was observed many times. The rearrangement links TRBV9 to TRBJ2-3; 9 bases line up with TRBD2. V dropped 4 bases and J dropped 0; count of bases not matched to a gene: 3. The CDR3 sequence is 15 residues long. Looked up from germline, CDR1 is SGDLS and CDR2 is YYNGEE. CDR3 sequence reads: CASSLSGSSTDTQYF. CDR3 bases: TGTGCCAGCAGCCTTAGCGGGAGTAGCACAGATACGCAGTATTTT. The variable domain in full, completed from reference TRBV9 and TRBJ2-3, reads DSGVTQTPKHLITATGQRVTLRCSPRSGDLSVYWYQQSLDQGLQFLIQYYNGEERAKGNILERFSAQQFPDLHSELNLSSLELGDSALYFCASSLSGSSTDTQYFGPGTRLTVL.

This clonotype was recorded many times. The V and J genes are TRBV27 and TRBJ1-1, with 7 nucleotides matching TRBD1. In germline, CDR1 is MNHEY, CDR2 SMNVEV (reference sequence). This CDR3 has 13 residues. V shed 5 bases, J shed 5 bases, and the junction held 5 bases outside the gene matches. CDR3 in amino acids: CASSTDRVTEAFF. The DNA for the CDR3 is TGTGCCAGCAGTACCGACAGGGTAACTGAAGCTTTCTTT.

By frequency in the sample, this clonotype is medium-sized. V is TRBV19 and J is TRBJ2-6; unclear D gene. Trimming removed 4 bases from V and 0 bases from J, with 13 bases in between. The germline CDR1 and CDR2 sequences are LNHDA and SQIVND (reference sequence). This CDR3 is built from 17 residues. The CDR3 loop is CASSTTARNSGANVLTF. For the CDR3, the DNA is TGTGCCAGTAGTACCACAGCGCGGAACTCTGGGGCCAACGTCCTGACTTTC.

This clonotype was picked up a small number of times. CDR3 bases: TGTGCCAGCAGCCCCCCAGGCTTCGGCACTGAAGCTTTCTTT. Encoded protein: CASSPPGFGTEAFF. The chain employs TRBV6-1 and TRBJ1-1; D gene ambiguous. Trimming removed 6 bases from V and 4 bases from J, with 15 bases in between. Germline CDR1 reads MNHNS; CDR2 reads SASEGT. This CDR3 region has 14 residues.

The chain recombines TRBV19 with TRBJ1-2, with a tentative D call TRBD1 (6 bases). Per the germline V gene, CDR1 is LNHDA and CDR2 is SQIVND (reference sequence). Deletions cut 10 bases from V and 4 bases from J, with 16 bases between. This CDR3 comprises 13 residues. The CDR3: CAIVRGWSYGYTF. DNA for the CDR3: TGTGCCATAGTCAGGGGATGGAGCTATGGCTACACCTTC.

This rearrangement joins TRBV9 to TRBJ1-2, with TRBD1 matching 8 bases. The CDR3 is made up of 15 amino acids. Germline CDR1 and CDR2: SGDLS and YYNGEE. V was pared by 5 bases and J by 7 bases, with 13 bases of the junction left unmatched. The CDR3 sequence is CASRTGHQGAGGYTF. The CDR3 DNA follows: TGTGCCAGCAGAACAGGCCATCAGGGGGCGGGTGGCTACACCTTC. Complete variable domain (other parts from reference TRBV9 and TRBJ1-2): DSGVTQTPKHLITATGQRVTLRCSPRSGDLSVYWYQQSLDQGLQFLIQYYNGEERAKGNILERFSAQQFPDLHSELNLSSLELGDSALYFCASRTGHQGAGGYTFGSGTRLTVV.

Remarks on this clonotype: This may arise from a read error, as a much more abundant clone is one base away. The V call is TRBV20-1, the J call TRBJ1-2, with 10 bases that match TRBD1. Germline V gene lookup returns CDR1 DFQATT and CDR2 SNEGSKA (reference sequence). The CDR3 runs to 18 residues. The CDR3 spells CSARDRGLSKTENYCYTF. The CDR3 coding sequence is TGCAGTGCGAGGGACAGGGGCTTGTCCAAGACAGAAAACTATTGCTACACCTTC.

By its share, this clonotype is medium-sized. For the CDR3, the DNA is TGTGCCAGTAGTATCCGTCTTTCGGGTAGGAACTATGGCTACACCTTC. This gives the protein CASSIRLSGRNYGYTF. J is TRBJ1-2 and V is TRBV19, with D hard to call. V was shortened by 3 bases and J by 2 bases, with 16 bases between the two germline ends. Germline CDR1 is LNHDA and CDR2 is SQIVND (reference sequence). This CDR3 is built from 16 residues.

This clonotype was seen only once. Possible read error: a much larger clone is one base away. The chain recombines TRBV9 with TRBJ1-5; unclear D gene. Germline CDR1 is SGDLS and CDR2 is YYNGEE. This CDR3 spans 13 amino acids. CDR3 sequence reads: CARSVGELGPQHF. CDR3 sequence (DNA): TGTGCCAGAAGCGTAGGTGAGTTGGGGCCCCAGCATTTT.

Details on this clonotype: This may be a read error, as it is one base from a much larger clone. The genes are TRBV30 and TRBJ1-1, with D possibly being TRBD1 (6 bases). CDR1 and CDR2 from the germline V gene are GTSNPN and SVGIG (reference sequence). V lost 4 bases to trimming and J lost 1 base, with 10 bases between them. The CDR3 contains 13 residues. The CDR3 loop reads CAWTVGGNTEAFF. The CDR3 DNA reads TGTGCCTGGACTGTAGGGGGGAACACTGAAGCTTTCTTT.

As for this clonotype: Compared with germline, one end of the junction differs, possibly owing to a read error. The chain employs TRBV9 and TRBJ2-1; D perhaps matches TRBD2 (6 bases). The CDR3 contains 15 residues. The germline gives CDR1 SGDLS, CDR2 YYNGEE. CDR3 DNA sequence: TGTGCCAGCAGCGTAAACCCCGGGAGAGGGAATGAGCAGATCTTC. It yields the protein CASSVNPGRGNEQIF.

This clonotype is judged medium-sized (0.01 to 0.1%). The rearrangement joins TRBV6-2 or TRBV6-3 to TRBJ2-7; the match to TRBD2 covers 7 bases. The germline V gene encodes CDR1 MNHEY and CDR2 SVGEGT. After removal of 6 bases from V and 0 bases from J, the junction contained 11 bases not matched to a gene. The CDR3 totals 16 residues. The CDR3 DNA reads as TGTGCCAGCAGCCGCCGAATAGCGGGCCGCTCCTACGAGCAGTACTTC. Amino acids: CASSRRIAGRSYEQYF.

There are many counts of this clonotype. V is TRBV19 and J is TRBJ2-7, with D perhaps TRBD1 or TRBD2 (5 bases each). The germline V gene encodes CDR1 LNHDA and CDR2 SQIVND (reference sequence). CDR3 size: 16 residues. V lost 6 bases and J 3 bases, leaving 21 bases between the germline ends. The CDR3 DNA sequence: TGTGCCAGTAGCGACACGAGACGGGGCCCGGGCTACGAGCAGTACTTC. It codes for CASSDTRRGPGYEQYF. The full variable domain, rest sourced from reference TRBV19 and TRBJ2-7, is DGGITQSPKYLFRKEGQNVTLSCEQNLNHDAMYWYRQDPGQGLRLIYYSQIVNDFQKGDIAEGYSVSREKKESFPLTVTSAQKNPTAFYLCASSDTRRGPGYEQYFGPGTRLTVT.

CDR3 residues: CASSLGTGRGRGYTF. CDR3 coding DNA: TGTGCCAGCAGCTTGGGGACAGGAAGGGGTCGTGGCTACACCTTC. The chain links TRBV5-6 to TRBJ1-2; 7 nucleotides match TRBD1. CDR1 is SGHDT and CDR2 is YYEEEE in the germline V gene. This CDR3 region has 15 residues. Trimming took 0 bases from V and 7 from J; bases not matched to a gene: 9.

The chain carries TRBV7-9 and TRBJ1-2, with D unclear. Germline-derived CDR1 and CDR2 are SEHNR and FQNEAQ (reference sequence). This CDR3 comprises 14 residues. V lost 4 bases, J lost 11 bases, and 20 bases lay in between. CDR3 sequence: CASSYQAGSCGYTF. CDR3 DNA: TGTGCCAGCAGCTACCAGGCAGGATCGTGCGGTTACACCTTC.

This clonotype was detected many times. The rearrangement joins TRBV2 to TRBJ1-1; D uncertain. V dropped 5 bases and J dropped 1 base, with 8 bases sitting between them. Germline V gives CDR1 SNHLY, CDR2 FYNNEI. This CDR3 is built from 13 residues. The CDR3 spells CASSSQANTEAFF. The CDR3 DNA follows: TGTGCCAGCAGTTCACAAGCGAACACTGAAGCTTTCTTT.

To note about this clonotype: A read error may explain this, as a much larger clone is one base away. The chain uses TRBV27 and TRBJ2-5, with a possible D match to TRBD2 (5 bases). The CDR3 runs 15 residues. Germline V CDR1 and CDR2: MNHEY, SMNVEV (reference sequence). V was cut by 3 bases and J by 5 bases, with 16 bases left in between. The CDR3 sequence is CASSLTNAAEETQYF. The DNA of the CDR3 is TGTGCCAGCAGTTTGACTAACGCGGCCGAGGAGACCCAGTACTTC.

This rearrangement joins TRBV7-3 to TRBJ1-1; 11 bases are a match to TRBD1. J gave up 12 bases and V 5 bases, and 5 bases lay outside the gene matches. CDR3 length: 12 amino acids. Germline-derived CDR1 and CDR2 are SGHTA and FQGTGA. For the CDR3, the DNA is TGTGCCAGCAGCCAGGGACAGGGGGTAACTTTCTTT. Amino acids: CASSQGQGVTFF.

Note on this clonotype: A much larger clone differs from this one at a single base, so this may be a read error. The chain recombines TRBV7-3 with TRBJ2-2, with D possibly being TRBD1 (6 bases). The CDR3 extends over 14 amino acids. CDR1 is SGHTA, CDR2 FQGTGA, per germline. The V end was cut by 9 bases, the J end by 6 bases, with 17 bases between. The CDR3 is CARSPTGSAGELFF. The CDR3 DNA sequence: TGTGCCAGAAGCCCCACAGGGTCGGCCGGGGAGCTGTTTTTT.

This clonotype was counted ten times or more. CDR3 sequence reads: CAIRGSQNTIYF. The CDR3 DNA reads as TGTGCCATCAGAGGCAGCCAAAACACCATATATTTT. The J gene is TRBJ1-3, the V gene TRBV10-3; D is unresolved. Trimming removed 6 bases from V and 6 bases from J, with 9 bases in between. Germline V gene sequence: CDR1 ENHRY, CDR2 SYGVKD. The CDR3 covers 12 residues.

Comments on this clonotype: A much more abundant neighbour one base away suggests this may be a read error. The V and J genes are TRBV6-2 or TRBV6-3 and TRBJ2-1; 9 bases agree with TRBD2. This CDR3 region has 14 residues. J was trimmed by 6 bases and V by 7 bases; bases with no gene match: 7. From germline, CDR1 is MNHEY and CDR2 SVGEGT. CDR3 region: CASNRLAGSNEQFF. The CDR3, as DNA: TGTGCCAGCAATCGTCTAGCGGGGTCCAATGAGCAGTTCTTC.